Detailed here is one T cell receptor beta chain. This sample is part of a study of identical twins. The V end lost 2 bases, the J end lost 3 bases, and 10 bases lay between the germline ends. This CDR3 is 14 amino acids long. Germline CDR1 reads SGHRS; CDR2 reads YFSETQ. TCRdb re-called the 5' RACE reads with MiXCR, one entry per CDR3 protein. The sample carries approximately 500,000 distinct CDR3 sequences, roughly 24% recorded once. These data are also associated with another study on T cells expressing NK-cell markers.

The receptor was derived from a woman between 18 and 29 years old in good health. The chain is built from TRBV5-1 and TRBJ2-3; the D gene is possibly TRBD2 (5 bases). Sequenced: CD4+ T cells sorted from blood. The CDR3 protein is CASSFYGETDTQYF. CDR3 sequence (DNA): TGCGCCAGCAGCTTTTACGGGGAGACAGATACGCAGTATTTT.